This TCR beta chain was captured in a study of cytomegalovirus exposure and HLA in healthy donors. Vbeta (60) and Jbeta (13) primers were used in the PCR. The protocol was immunoSEQ multiplex PCR, while the TCRdb copy is restricted to in-frame clones and leaves out a portion. This sample yields approximately 89,000 clones, of which roughly 79% are seen a single time; 1.4% belongs to the top ten. Trimming cost V 2 bases and J 0 bases, with 10 bases left between them. Germline CDR1 and CDR2: ENHRY and SYGVKD. The CDR3 length is 15 residues. This sequence joins TRBV10-3 and TRBJ1-1, with D possibly matching TRBD1 (5 bases). This receptor was taken from a male donor in good health and CMV-seronegative. The material sequenced was PBMCs. The CDR3 is CAISERGGVNTEAFF. CDR3 DNA sequence: TGTGCCATCAGTGAGCGGGGGGGAGTGAACACTGAAGCTTTCTTT.